The T cell receptor beta chain under discussion was sequenced for a study of long-term antiretroviral therapy in people with HIV. Running of the v3.0 immunoSEQ assay took place at survey level. Profiled with immunoSEQ multiplex PCR; TCRdb holds only in-frame clones, not every one. The table has about 20,000 clones, around four fifths seen once. About this clone itself: Its antigen remains unidentified.

Study-wide results and caveats: HIV repertoires spanned narrower CDR3 length ranges than controls. Pre-ART-expanded clones dominated the repertoire at all time points.

The CDR3 sequence is 15 residues long. Trimming shortened V by 9 bases and J by 2 bases, and 19 bases separated the two germline ends. Germline assignment: CDR1 MDHEN and CDR2 SYDVKM. This specimen was unsorted PBMCs, taken 1.2 years after starting antiretroviral therapy. The V call is TRBV28, the J call TRBJ1-2; D gene ambiguous. The receptor comes from a woman in her thirties or forties with HIV. The CDR3 bases are TGTGCCAGTGACAACTCCGGAACGGGGAACTATGGCTACACCTTC. It specifies CASDNSGTGNYGYTF.